The sequence of this T cell receptor (beta chain) was determined in a study of Ad26.COV2.S vaccination and SARS-CoV-2 variants. The CDR3 loop spans 11 amino acids. Germline CDR1 and CDR2: SEHNR and FQNEAQ (reference sequence). Trimming removed 3 bases from V and 6 bases from J, with 4 bases in between. Details on this clone: Different DNA sequences within this sample yield the same CDR3.

Treatment: some 20 received Ad26.COV2.S at low or high dose, single or two shots; about 5 received placebo; per-sample allocation not given. Sampling was performed 63 days after the first vaccine or placebo injection. Clones were sequenced by immunoSEQ multiplex PCR, and TCRdb holds only the in-frame ones, with some missing. The repertoire consists of hundreds of thousands of clones, with approximately 88% occurring once and the leading ten covering about 1.5%. The sequences come from peripheral blood, collected in a trial of Ad26.COV2.S vaccine versus placebo. The gene calls are TRBV7-9 and TRBJ2-3; no clear D gene. The TCR originated in a person between 18 and 65 years old who received the Ad26.COV2.S COVID-19 vaccine or a placebo. This CDR3 is CASSLADTQYF. The CDR3 coding sequence is TGTGCCAGCAGCTTGGCCGATACGCAGTATTTT.